The clone carrying this T cell receptor (beta chain) was observed a handful of times. Antigen: not known. By 5'RACE template switching, TCR cDNA was produced, with a universal primer site and UMIs added in the process. TCRdb re-analysed the 5' RACE reads in MiXCR, keeping a single row per CDR3 protein. This table holds about 340,000 distinct CDR3 sequences, 8.7% found once. This record belongs to a study of T cells after yellow fever vaccination. The CDR3 runs to 13 residues. V gave up 6 bases and J gave up 3 bases; unmatched junction bases: 4. General observations from the study: Most clones from primary vaccination resurfaced after the booster (96% CD4, approximately 88% CD8). Peaking faster, on day 5 versus 15, the secondary response was nonetheless weaker.

The chain uses TRBV12-3 or TRBV12-4 and TRBJ2-7; 8 bases agree with TRBD2. Sequenced here: PBMCs, sampled on the day of the first yellow fever vaccination. The source is a man in his late teens or twenties who received the YFV17D yellow fever vaccine. CDR3: CASSLGRVYEQYF. CDR3 bases: TGTGCCAGCAGCCTCGGGAGGGTCTACGAGCAGTACTTC.